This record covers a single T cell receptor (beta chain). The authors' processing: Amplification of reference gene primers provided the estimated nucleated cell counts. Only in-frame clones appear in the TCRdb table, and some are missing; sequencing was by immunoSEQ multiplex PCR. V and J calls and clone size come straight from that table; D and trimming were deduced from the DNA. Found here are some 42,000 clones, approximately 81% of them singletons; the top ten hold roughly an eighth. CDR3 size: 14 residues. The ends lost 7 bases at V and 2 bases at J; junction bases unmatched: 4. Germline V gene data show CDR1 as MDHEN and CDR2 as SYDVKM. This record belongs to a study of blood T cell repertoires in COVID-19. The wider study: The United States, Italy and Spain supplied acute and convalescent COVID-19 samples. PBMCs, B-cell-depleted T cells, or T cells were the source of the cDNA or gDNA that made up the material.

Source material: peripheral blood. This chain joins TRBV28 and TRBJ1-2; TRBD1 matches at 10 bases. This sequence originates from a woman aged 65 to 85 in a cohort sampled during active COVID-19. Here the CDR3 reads CASTPGQGNYGYTF. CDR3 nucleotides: TGTGCCAGCACCCCGGGACAGGGGAACTATGGCTACACCTTC.